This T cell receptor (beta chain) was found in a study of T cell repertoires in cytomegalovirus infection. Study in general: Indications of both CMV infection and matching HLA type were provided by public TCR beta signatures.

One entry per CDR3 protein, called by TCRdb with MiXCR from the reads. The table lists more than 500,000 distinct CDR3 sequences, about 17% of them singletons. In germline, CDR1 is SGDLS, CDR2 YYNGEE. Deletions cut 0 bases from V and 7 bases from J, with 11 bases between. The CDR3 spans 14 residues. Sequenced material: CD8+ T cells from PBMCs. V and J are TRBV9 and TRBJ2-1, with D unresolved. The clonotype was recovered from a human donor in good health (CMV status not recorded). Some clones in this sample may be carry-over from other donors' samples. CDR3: CASSVGSPWNEQFF. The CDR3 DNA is TGTGCCAGCAGCGTAGGAAGTCCATGGAATGAGCAGTTCTTC.